What follows is one TCR beta chain and its context. The CDR3 has 15 amino acids. Germline V gene sequence: CDR1 MDHEN, CDR2 SYDVKM. V was shortened by 6 bases and J by 7 bases, with 19 bases between the two germline ends. In the PCR, 60 Vbeta and 13 Jbeta primers were used. Data came from immunoSEQ multiplex PCR; TCRdb stores just in-frame clones and leaves some out. The sample has about 270,000 clones; about 66% are singletons. The data were taken from a study of cytomegalovirus exposure and HLA in healthy donors. This receptor was taken from a female donor in good health and CMV-seronegative. The chain links TRBV28 to TRBJ1-5, with D uncertain. Sequenced: PBMCs. The CDR3 nucleotides are TGTGCCAGCAGCCGCCGCGGAGGGAGAGGGCAGCCCCAGCATTTT. Translated: CASSRRGGRGQPQHF.